This entry lists 25 T cell receptor beta chains sequenced from one sample in a study of blood T cell repertoires in COVID-19. TCRdb's copy holds only in-frame clones and misses some; the assay was immunoSEQ multiplex PCR. The top ten clones hold approximately 2.1% of a sample with around 180,000 clones, roughly nine tenths of them seen once. Sequencing used peripheral blood. These receptors all stem from an older man with active or convalescent COVID-19.

The rearrangement joins TRBV30 to TRBJ2-3, with 10 nucleotides matching TRBD1. CDR1 and CDR2 from the germline V gene are GTSNPN and SVGIG (reference sequence). CDR3 size: 15 residues. For the CDR3, the DNA is TGTGCTGGGGCCGCGGGACAGGGGTTCACAGATACGCAGTATTTT. This translates into CAGAAGQGFTDTQYF.

This clone was detected once. The V and J genes are TRBV28 and TRBJ1-5, with D possibly matching TRBD1 (6 bases). Germline CDR1 is MDHEN and CDR2 is SYDVKM. This CDR3 has 15 amino acids. Trimming pared 6 bases from V and 7 bases from J, leaving 19 bases between. CDR3: CASRTLGHRSQPQHF. Here the CDR3 DNA reads TGTGCCAGCAGAACCCTGGGACATCGAAGCCAGCCCCAGCATTTT.

The chain carries TRBV5-1 and TRBJ2-2, with a weak D call TRBD1 (6 bases). The CDR3 is 14 residues long. The germline V and J ends were trimmed by 5 bases and 6 bases, with 14 bases remaining between them. The germline V gene has CDR1 SGHRS and CDR2 YFSETQ. The CDR3: CASSYTQGPGELFF. Here the CDR3 DNA reads TGCGCCAGCAGTTATACTCAGGGGCCCGGGGAGCTGTTTTTT.

The gene calls are TRBV12-3 or TRBV12-4 and TRBJ1-1, with a tentative D call TRBD1 (5 bases). The CDR3 sequence is 12 residues long. Trimming left V 5 bases short and J 11 bases short, with 15 bases between. The CDR3 here is CASSRHQGSAFF. DNA of the CDR3: TGTGCCAGCAGTCGGCACCAGGGCTCGGCTTTCTTT.

The genes are TRBV11-3 and TRBJ2-1, with 7 bases aligning to TRBD1. The CDR3 has 13 amino acids. Trimming took 5 bases from V and 5 from J; bases not matched to a gene: 3. Germline V gene lookup returns CDR1 SGHNT and CDR2 YENEEA. CDR3 sequence: CASSDQGDNEQFF. CDR3 coding DNA: TGTGCCAGCAGCGATCAGGGGGACAATGAGCAGTTCTTC.

V usage is TRBV13 and J usage is TRBJ2-5; 9 bases align to TRBD2. Germline V lookup: CDR1 PRHDT, CDR2 FYEKMQ (reference sequence). The V gene end was trimmed by 0 bases and the J gene end by 2 bases; junction bases not matched to a gene: 1. There are 15 residues in the CDR3. In DNA, the CDR3 is TGTGCCAGCAGCTTAGGGCTAGCGGGGCAAGAGACCCAGTACTTC. It is translated as CASSLGLAGQETQYF.

The chain joins TRBV6-5 to TRBJ1-5; perhaps TRBD1 as D (6 bases). The V gene lost 7 bases and the J gene lost 4 bases, with 11 bases spanning the gap. CDR3 length equals 13 residues. Germline loops: CDR1 MNHEY, CDR2 SVGAGI. This CDR3 reads CASKRTGNQPQHF. The CDR3 DNA follows: TGTGCCAGCAAGCGAACAGGGAATCAGCCCCAGCATTTT.

The CDR3 loop is CASSVDGANTGELFF. The DNA of the CDR3 is TGTGCCAGCAGCGTAGACGGGGCGAACACCGGGGAGCTGTTTTTT. The J gene is TRBJ2-2, the V gene TRBV9, with a tentative D call TRBD2 (5 bases). V was cut by 0 bases and J by 0 bases, with 6 bases left in between. The CDR3 spans 15 residues. CDR1 SGDLS and CDR2 YYNGEE come from the germline V gene.

The genes are TRBV1 and TRBJ2-7; whether TRBD2, the table's D call, matches the DNA was not checked. TRBV1 is deemed a pseudogene. The CDR3 length is 18 residues. CDR3 region: CTSSHGTSGPQISYEQYF. For the CDR3, the DNA is TGCACCAGCAGCCATGGGACTAGCGGGCCACAGATCTCCTACGAGCAGTACTTC.

The rearrangement uses TRBV28 and TRBJ2-1; 14 nucleotides agree with TRBD2. The V segment lost 4 bases and the J segment 7 bases; nucleotides outside the gene matches: 15. The CDR3 spans 19 residues. Looked up from germline, CDR1 is MDHEN and CDR2 is SYDVKM. The CDR3 reads CASSSQETSGRGWWNEQFF. CDR3 sequence (DNA): TGTGCCAGCAGTTCCCAGGAGACTAGCGGGAGGGGGTGGTGGAATGAGCAGTTCTTC.

This chain connects TRBV4-1 to TRBJ2-5; 9 positions match TRBD1. The CDR3 is made up of 14 amino acids. Per the germline V gene, CDR1 is MGHRA and CDR2 is YSYEKL. V was clipped by 1 base and J by 7 bases; unmatched bases: 4. The CDR3 DNA reads as TGCGCCAGCAGCCAAGGACAGGGGGAAGGGACCCAGTACTTC. This encodes CASSQGQGEGTQYF.

The V call is TRBV7-2, the J call TRBJ2-5, with TRBD2 matching 7 bases. This CDR3 has 16 residues. V was pared by 1 base and J by 5 bases, with 10 bases of the junction left unmatched. CDR1 SGHTA and CDR2 FQGNSA come from the germline V gene. CDR3 sequence (DNA): TGTGCCAGCAGCTTAGTGGGGGGGAGGGCCGCGGAGACCCAGTACTTC. As protein: CASSLVGGRAAETQYF.

The rearrangement links TRBV5-1 to TRBJ2-3; D unresolved. The CDR3 consists of 15 residues. Germline CDR1 SGHRS, CDR2 YFSETQ. V was pared by 0 bases and J by 0 bases, with 8 bases between. The CDR3 DNA sequence: TGCGCCAGCAGCTTGGAACTCCCGAGCACAGATACGCAGTATTTT. It translates to CASSLELPSTDTQYF.

The chain carries TRBV15 and TRBJ1-4; 7 bases map to TRBD1. V dropped 5 bases and J dropped 2; count of bases not matched to a gene: 17. Looked up from germline, CDR1 is LNHNV and CDR2 is YYDKDF (reference sequence). CDR3 length: 19 residues. CDR3 amino acids: CATSSPQGRQGRTNEKLFF. CDR3 nucleotide sequence: TGTGCCACCAGCTCACCCCAAGGGCGACAGGGTCGGACTAATGAAAAACTGTTTTTT.

The chain carries TRBV19 and TRBJ2-3; D might be TRBD2 (5 bases). CDR1 is LNHDA and CDR2 is SQIVND in the germline V gene (reference sequence). V lost 4 bases and J 2 bases, leaving 16 bases between the germline ends. This CDR3 has 16 amino acids. Here the CDR3 reads CASSTTRRAFTDTQYF. The CDR3 nucleotides read TGTGCCAGTAGTACCACACGGCGGGCGTTCACAGATACGCAGTATTTT.

This chain uses TRBV5-1 with TRBJ2-5; 12 positions agree with TRBD2. The CDR3 has 15 residues. The V segment lost 5 bases and the J segment 4 bases; nucleotides outside the gene matches: 6. Germline V CDR1 and CDR2: SGHRS, YFSETQ. CDR3 protein: CASRAGTSGSETQYF. CDR3 in DNA: TGCGCCAGCAGGGCCGGGACTAGCGGGTCAGAGACCCAGTACTTC. The variable domain in full, with the rest retrieved from reference TRBV5-1 and TRBJ2-5, is KAGVTQTPRYLIKTRGQQVTLSCSPISGHRSVSWYQQTPGQGLQFLFEYFSETQRNKGNFPGRFSGRQFSNSRSEMNVSTLELGDSALYLCASRAGTSGSETQYFGPGTRLLVL.

The CDR3 DNA reads as TGTGCCAGCAGGGCGGGTCGATTTTACTACGAGCAGTACTTC. This translates into CASRAGRFYYEQYF. The V call is TRBV28, the J call TRBJ2-7; D might be TRBD2 (5 bases). CDR3 length: 14 amino acids. V was shortened by 6 bases and J by 3 bases, with 15 bases between the two germline ends. Germline V gives CDR1 MDHEN, CDR2 SYDVKM. Together with reference TRBV28 and TRBJ2-7, the CDR3 gives the full variable domain: DVKVTQSSRYLVKRTGEKVFLECVQDMDHENMFWYRQDPGLGLRLIYFSYDVKMKEKGDIPEGYSVSREKKERFSLILESASTNQTSMYLCASRAGRFYYEQYFGPGTRLTVT.

This clone was detected once. The J gene is TRBJ2-1, the V gene TRBV7-2; D is perhaps TRBD2 (6 bases). The CDR3 has 15 amino acids. V was clipped by 5 bases and J by 9 bases, with 20 bases between them. Germline loops: CDR1 SGHTA, CDR2 FQGNSA. This CDR3 is CASSPLGLSGIEQFF. CDR3 nucleotide sequence: TGTGCCAGCAGCCCCCTGGGACTTAGCGGCATTGAGCAGTTCTTC.

This clone was seen only once. CDR3: CASSNGRVLNTEAFF. DNA of the CDR3: TGTGCCAGCAGTAACGGTCGAGTCCTGAACACTGAAGCTTTCTTT. The chain uses TRBV6-6 and TRBJ1-1; D unresolved. The CDR3 has 15 amino acids. Per germline, CDR1 MNHNY and CDR2 SVGAGI (reference sequence). Trimming removed 5 bases at V and 0 bases at J, with 13 bases between.

This chain uses TRBV2 with TRBJ2-1, with a weak D call TRBD1 (6 bases). Trimming left V 6 bases short and J 8 bases short, with 14 bases between. The CDR3 sequence is 13 residues long. Germline CDR1 is SNHLY and CDR2 is FYNNEI. This chain's CDR3 is CASRSSGADEQFF. The CDR3 bases are TGTGCCAGCAGGTCCTCAGGGGCGGATGAGCAGTTCTTC.

The chain carries TRBV14 and TRBJ2-7; 7 bases agree with TRBD1. With 4 bases clipped from V and 3 bases from J, the junction kept 3 bases outside the gene matches. This CDR3 spans 13 amino acids. Germline CDR1 and CDR2: SGHDN and FVKESK. The CDR3 DNA reads TGTGCCAGCAGCCGGGGACAGTTCTACGAGCAGTACTTC. Translation gives CASSRGQFYEQYF. The full variable domain, rest sourced from reference TRBV14 and TRBJ2-7, is EAGVTQFPSHSVIEKGQTVTLRCDPISGHDNLYWYRRVMGKEIKFLLHFVKESKQDESGMPNNRFLAERTGGTYSTLKVQPAELEDSGVYFCASSRGQFYEQYFGPGTRLTVT.

The rearrangement uses TRBV19 and TRBJ1-1, with TRBD1 matching 8 bases. Germline values: CDR1 LNHDA, CDR2 SQIVND (reference sequence). The CDR3 sequence is 13 residues long. The J segment lost 1 base and the V segment lost 11 bases, leaving 6 bases of the junction unmatched. The DNA for the CDR3 is TGTGCCTCAAAGGACAGGGCGAACACTGAAGCTTTCTTT. The encoded protein is CASKDRANTEAFF.

The chain employs TRBV30 and TRBJ1-2; D is perhaps TRBD1 (5 bases). The V end lost 3 bases, the J end lost 4 bases, and 9 bases lay between the germline ends. CDR1 and CDR2 (germline): GTSNPN, SVGIG (reference sequence). The CDR3 contains 12 residues. As DNA, the CDR3 is TGTGCCTGGAGCGGGGGGAGCTATGGCTACACCTTC. This encodes CAWSGGSYGYTF.

The gene calls are TRBV18 and TRBJ2-7; weak D call: TRBD2 (6 bases). The germline gives CDR1 KGHSH, CDR2 LQKENI. The CDR3 is 13 amino acids. V was clipped by 3 bases and J by 6 bases, with 12 bases between them. The CDR3 nucleotides are TGTGCCAGCTCACCCACCACCGGGGGCGAGCAGTACTTC. Its protein is CASSPTTGGEQYF.

The chain combines TRBV10-1 with TRBJ1-6; D might be TRBD1 (6 bases). Germline V lookup: CDR1 WNHNN, CDR2 SYGVQD (reference sequence). V gave up 6 bases and J gave up 10 bases, with 13 bases separating them. The CDR3 length is 13 residues. Here the CDR3 reads CASRKDRQSPLHF. The DNA for the CDR3 is TGCGCCAGCAGGAAAGACAGGCAATCACCCCTCCACTTT.